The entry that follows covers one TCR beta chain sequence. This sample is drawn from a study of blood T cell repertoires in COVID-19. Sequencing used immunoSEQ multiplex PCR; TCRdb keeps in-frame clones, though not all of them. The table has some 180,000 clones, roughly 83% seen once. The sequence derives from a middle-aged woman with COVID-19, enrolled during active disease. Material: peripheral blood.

The CDR3 sequence: CASSDGGISYEQYF. CDR3 DNA: TGTGCCAGCAGCGACGGAGGGATCTCCTACGAGCAGTACTTC. The chain uses TRBV5-6 and TRBJ2-7; weak D call: TRBD2 (6 bases). V lost 4 bases and J lost 0, with 11 bases in between. This CDR3 has 14 residues. Germline values: CDR1 SGHDT, CDR2 YYEEEE.